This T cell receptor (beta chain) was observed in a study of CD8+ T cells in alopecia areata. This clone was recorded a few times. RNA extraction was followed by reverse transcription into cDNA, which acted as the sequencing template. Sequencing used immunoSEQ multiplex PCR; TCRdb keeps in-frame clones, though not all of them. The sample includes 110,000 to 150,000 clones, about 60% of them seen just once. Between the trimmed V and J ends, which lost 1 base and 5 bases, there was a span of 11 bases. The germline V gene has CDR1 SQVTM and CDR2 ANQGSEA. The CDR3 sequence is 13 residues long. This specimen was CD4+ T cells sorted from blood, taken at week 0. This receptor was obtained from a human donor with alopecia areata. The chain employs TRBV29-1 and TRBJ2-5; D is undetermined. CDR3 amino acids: CSVEARPRETQYF. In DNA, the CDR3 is TGCAGCGTTGAAGCCCGCCCGCGGGAGACCCAGTACTTC.